Shown below are 10 T cell receptor beta chains from a single sample sequenced in a study of technical replicates of blood from a handful of donors. Sequenced by immunoSEQ multiplex PCR; TCRdb stores in-frame clones only, minus some. The profile covers about 68,000 clones, with nearly 98% appearing a single time and roughly 0.26% taken by the ten largest. Material for sequencing was T cells isolated from PBMCs. Receptors originate from a human donor in good health.

V is TRBV5-8 and J is TRBJ1-1; unclear D gene. The CDR3 is 17 amino acids. V lost 4 bases and J 1 base, leaving 20 bases between the germline ends. Germline V gene sequence: CDR1 SGHTS, CDR2 YDEGEE. CDR3 sequence (DNA): TGTGCCAGCAGCCTACTAATCAGGAGGGAACCGAACACTGAAGCTTTCTTT. This sequence encodes CASSLLIRREPNTEAFF.

The chain combines TRBV4-2 with TRBJ2-6, with D perhaps TRBD2 (5 bases). Deletions cut 0 bases from V and 2 bases from J, with 20 bases between. CDR1 is LGHNA and CDR2 is YNFKEQ in the germline V gene. CDR3 length: 20 residues. The CDR3 here is CASSQERAAPNVAGANVLTF. The CDR3 DNA sequence: TGTGCCAGCAGCCAAGAAAGAGCGGCCCCCAACGTAGCTGGGGCCAACGTCCTGACTTTC.

This clone was recorded once. The CDR3 region is CASSLSGEDQPQHF. Written as DNA, the CDR3 is TGTGCCAGCAGTTTATCGGGGGAGGACCAGCCCCAGCATTTT. The genes are TRBV28 and TRBJ1-5, with D possibly TRBD1 on 5 matching bases. The CDR3 is 14 amino acids. V lost 1 base, J lost 7 bases, and 11 bases lay in between. Germline CDR1 MDHEN, CDR2 SYDVKM.

The chain employs TRBV18 and TRBJ2-5; 7 bases align to TRBD1. CDR3 length equals 14 residues. Germline CDR1 reads KGHSH; CDR2 reads LQKENI. V lost 2 bases and J lost 2; bases outside the gene matches: 2. The CDR3: CASSPGTVQETQYF. The CDR3, as DNA: TGTGCCAGCTCACCAGGGACAGTTCAAGAGACCCAGTACTTC.

Written as DNA, the CDR3 is TGTGCCAGCAGTTCCACAGGGAACACTGAAGCTTTCTTT. Translated: CASSSTGNTEAFF. V and J are TRBV27 and TRBJ1-1; TRBD1 might be the D (5 bases). The CDR3 sequence is 13 residues long. Germline CDR1 reads MNHEY; CDR2 reads SMNVEV (reference sequence). Trimming took off 4 bases at V and 1 base at J, with 7 bases between the two ends.

This clone is categorized as medium-sized. The chain joins TRBV19 to TRBJ1-1; 8 nucleotides match TRBD1. Per germline, CDR1 LNHDA and CDR2 SQIVND (reference sequence). The CDR3 consists of 15 residues. V trimming: 3 bases; J trimming: 0 bases; junction bases outside the gene matches: 3. The CDR3 nucleotides read TGTGCCAGTAGTATGGGGGACAGGATGAACACTGAAGCTTTCTTT. Translated: CASSMGDRMNTEAFF.

The chain links TRBV2 to TRBJ1-3, with unresolved D. Germline CDR1 is SNHLY and CDR2 is FYNNEI. This CDR3 is 16 amino acids long. Trimming cost V 4 bases and J 0 bases, with 13 bases left between them. The DNA of the CDR3 is TGTGCCAGCAGTGTTCGGATGGGCCTCTCTGGAAACACCATATATTTT. Protein sequence: CASSVRMGLSGNTIYF.

The genes are TRBV6-4 and TRBJ2-7; 7 positions match TRBD2. There are 13 residues in the CDR3. The trim removed 6 bases at V and 6 bases at J, leaving 8 bases unmatched. Germline CDR1 reads MRHNA; CDR2 reads SNTAGT. As DNA, the CDR3 is TGTGCCAGCAGCATTTCTCCGGGGGGCGAGCAGTACTTC. This codes for CASSISPGGEQYF.

This chain uses TRBV6-5 with TRBJ2-7; D is perhaps TRBD1 (6 bases). The V end was cut by 5 bases, the J end by 3 bases, with 17 bases between. Germline CDR1 MNHEY, CDR2 SVGAGI. The CDR3 is 15 residues long. CDR3 nucleotide sequence: TGTGCCAGCAGTAAATTCACAGGGAGCTTCTACGAGCAGTACTTC. This encodes CASSKFTGSFYEQYF.

The chain carries TRBV5-1 and TRBJ2-7; 7 bases are a match to TRBD2. The CDR3 consists of 15 residues. CDR1 SGHRS and CDR2 YFSETQ come from the germline V gene. With V trimmed by 4 bases and J by 1 base, 8 bases remained unmatched. CDR3 loop: CASSLGLGESYEQYF. The CDR3 nucleotides read TGCGCCAGCAGCCTAGGACTAGGGGAGTCCTACGAGCAGTACTTC.